These 29 T cell receptor beta chains were sequenced from one sample in a study of CD8 T cells in ankylosing spondylitis. TCRdb redid the calling of the 5' RACE reads with MiXCR, one entry per CDR3 protein. The sample has about 13,000 distinct CDR3 sequences; 2.8% are singletons. The sequencing sample was made of blood, either unsorted or a sorted T cell fraction (not recorded which). Every receptor here comes from a male donor with ankylosing spondylitis or in good health (not recorded which).

This clonotype was detected many times. The chain carries TRBV9 and TRBJ1-5; TRBD1 agrees at 12 bases. The CDR3 spans 15 residues. Trimming removed 2 bases from V and 6 bases from J; junction bases left unmatched: 3. The V gene's germline CDR1 is SGDLS and CDR2 YYNGEE. CDR3 in amino acids: CASSVGTGGVQPQHF. In DNA form, the CDR3 reads TGTGCCAGCAGCGTCGGGACAGGGGGCGTTCAGCCCCAGCATTTT.

By sample share, this clonotype is medium-sized. The chain has TRBV9 and TRBJ2-3; tentative D call: TRBD2 (5 bases). CDR1 SGDLS and CDR2 YYNGEE come from the germline V gene. Trimming shortened V by 3 bases and J by 3 bases, and 8 bases separated the two germline ends. The CDR3 is made up of 13 amino acids. Here the CDR3 reads CASSARLTDTQYF. The CDR3 DNA reads as TGTGCCAGCAGCGCCCGACTAACAGATACGCAGTATTTT.

This clonotype was observed at least ten times. The chain couples TRBV9 to TRBJ1-1; TRBD1 is a possible D gene (5 bases). There are 15 residues in the CDR3. The V end was cut by 4 bases, the J end by 1 base, with 14 bases between. From germline, CDR1 is SGDLS and CDR2 YYNGEE. CDR3 coding DNA: TGTGCCAGCAGCCCAAGGGATGGGGGGAACACTGAAGCTTTCTTT. It is translated as CASSPRDGGNTEAFF.

This clonotype showed up many times. The chain employs TRBV5-1 and TRBJ2-2, with 12 bases identical to TRBD1. The CDR3 has 20 residues. V dropped 4 bases and J dropped 1; count of bases not matched to a gene: 14. Germline V gives CDR1 SGHRS, CDR2 YFSETQ. The CDR3 loop reads CASSPGQGARLAGNTGELFF. The DNA for the CDR3 is TGCGCCAGCAGCCCGGGACAGGGGGCGAGGCTAGCGGGGAACACCGGGGAGCTGTTTTTT.

This clonotype appeared many times. J is TRBJ1-1 and V is TRBV9, with 7 bases aligning to TRBD1. The germline V gene encodes CDR1 SGDLS and CDR2 YYNGEE. The CDR3 loop spans 15 amino acids. The V segment lost 3 bases and the J segment 5 bases; nucleotides outside the gene matches: 10. The CDR3 DNA sequence: TGTGCCAGCAGCGGTCGGACAGGAGAGGAAACTGAAGCTTTCTTT. Residues: CASSGRTGEETEAFF.

In its sample, this clonotype was seen many times. The chain employs TRBV9 and TRBJ1-1, with a possible D match to TRBD1 (5 bases). This CDR3 spans 15 amino acids. V was clipped by 5 bases and J by 4 bases, with 18 bases between them. Germline loops: CDR1 SGDLS, CDR2 YYNGEE. As DNA, the CDR3 is TGTGCCAGCAGTTTTGAGGGGCAGGGCGTCACTGAAGCTTTCTTT. It specifies CASSFEGQGVTEAFF.

This clonotype was counted a single time. This chain uses TRBV9 with TRBJ2-5; TRBD1 is a possible D gene (5 bases). Trimming took off 2 bases at V and 4 bases at J, with 15 bases between the two ends. In germline, CDR1 is SGDLS, CDR2 YYNGEE. The CDR3 runs to 15 residues. The CDR3 DNA reads TGTGCCAGCAGCGTGCAACAGGCCTTAGCAGAGACCCAGTACTTC. It yields the protein CASSVQQALAETQYF.

This clonotype was counted ten times or more. CDR3 in DNA: TGTGCCAGCAGCGTAGGAACAGGGGAGCGTCAGCCCCAGCATTTT. This translates into CASSVGTGERQPQHF. The chain recombines TRBV9 with TRBJ1-5; 7 nucleotides match TRBD1. Trimming cost V 0 bases and J 6 bases; bases outside gene matches: 6. The CDR3 has 15 residues. Germline-derived CDR1 and CDR2 are SGDLS and YYNGEE. Based on the CDR3 plus reference TRBV9 and TRBJ1-5, the full variable domain is DSGVTQTPKHLITATGQRVTLRCSPRSGDLSVYWYQQSLDQGLQFLIQYYNGEERAKGNILERFSAQQFPDLHSELNLSSLELGDSALYFCASSVGTGERQPQHFGDGTRLSIL.

This clonotype was picked up many times. The genes are TRBV9 and TRBJ2-2; D is perhaps TRBD2 (6 bases). This CDR3 comprises 16 residues. Trimming left V 6 bases short and J 0 bases short, with 15 bases between. Germline CDR1 SGDLS, CDR2 YYNGEE. The CDR3, as DNA: TGTGCCAGCACCTGGGGGGAGGCAACGAACACCGGGGAGCTGTTTTTT. This codes for CASTWGEATNTGELFF.

This clonotype has at least ten counts. This chain links TRBV9 with TRBJ2-7; D remains unclear. V was pared by 0 bases and J by 0 bases, with 7 bases between. The CDR3 has 14 residues. Germline CDR1 is SGDLS and CDR2 is YYNGEE. Here the CDR3 reads CASSVDTSSYEQYF. CDR3 in DNA: TGTGCCAGCAGCGTAGACACCAGCTCCTACGAGCAGTACTTC.

Judged by abundance, this clonotype is medium-sized (0.01 to 0.1%). The rearrangement uses TRBV9 and TRBJ2-7, with a tentative D call TRBD2 (6 bases). CDR3 size: 15 residues. V lost 2 bases and J lost 0, with 12 bases in between. Germline-derived CDR1 and CDR2 are SGDLS and YYNGEE. DNA for the CDR3: TGTGCCAGCAGCGTTTCCGGGAGCCACTCCTACGAGCAGTACTTC. This gives the protein CASSVSGSHSYEQYF.

This clonotype was detected ten times or more. The chain couples TRBV9 to TRBJ1-2; D is perhaps TRBD1 (5 bases). Germline CDR1 and CDR2: SGDLS and YYNGEE. The V gene lost 0 bases and the J gene lost 0 bases, with 15 bases spanning the gap. This CDR3 has 17 amino acids. The CDR3 DNA reads as TGTGCCAGCAGCGTAGCCGCAGGGCAGCTAGCTAACTATGGCTACACCTTC. This sequence encodes CASSVAAGQLANYGYTF.

This clonotype was recorded many times. The chain has TRBV9 and TRBJ1-1, with 8 positions matching TRBD1. CDR1 is SGDLS and CDR2 is YYNGEE in the germline V gene. The CDR3 loop spans 16 amino acids. V shed 0 bases and J 0 bases; nucleotides not matched to a gene: 4. The CDR3 is CASSVAGTGVNTEAFF. In DNA, the CDR3 is TGTGCCAGCAGCGTAGCTGGGACAGGAGTGAACACTGAAGCTTTCTTT.

This clonotype was counted at least ten times. The V call is TRBV9, the J call TRBJ1-2; 10 nucleotides line up with TRBD1. Germline CDR1 reads SGDLS; CDR2 reads YYNGEE. V shed 6 bases, J shed 8 bases, and the junction held 10 bases outside the gene matches. The CDR3 length is 14 residues. The CDR3 bases are TGTGCCAGCAACCAAGGGCCGGGACAGGGGGGCTACACCTTC. Encoded protein: CASNQGPGQGGYTF.

This clonotype was seen repeatedly, ten times or more. This chain uses TRBV9 with TRBJ2-7; D remains ambiguous. Trimming took off 0 bases at V and 4 bases at J, with 11 bases between the two ends. CDR3 length: 14 amino acids. Per germline, CDR1 SGDLS and CDR2 YYNGEE. The DNA for the CDR3 is TGTGCCAGCAGCGTAGTGGCAGACTCGTACGAGCAGTACTTC. Its protein is CASSVVADSYEQYF. The full variable domain, with the rest looked up from reference TRBV9 and TRBJ2-7, is DSGVTQTPKHLITATGQRVTLRCSPRSGDLSVYWYQQSLDQGLQFLIQYYNGEERAKGNILERFSAQQFPDLHSELNLSSLELGDSALYFCASSVVADSYEQYFGPGTRLTVT.

This clonotype is termed medium-sized. V is TRBV9 and J is TRBJ2-1; D is uncertain. V gave up 1 base and J gave up 2 bases, with 4 bases separating them. The CDR3 has 13 amino acids. The germline gives CDR1 SGDLS, CDR2 YYNGEE. For the CDR3, the DNA is TGTGCCAGCAGCGTAACTACCTACAATGAGCAGTTCTTC. The encoded protein is CASSVTTYNEQFF.

This clonotype was picked up many times. The chain combines TRBV9 with TRBJ2-3, with TRBD2 identical over 9 bases. After removal of 3 bases from V and 7 bases from J, the junction contained 9 bases not matched to a gene. This CDR3 is 15 amino acids long. CDR1 and CDR2 (germline): SGDLS, YYNGEE. The DNA for the CDR3 is TGTGCCAGCAGCGAGAGCGGGGGGAAAACGAATACGCAGTATTTT. This encodes CASSESGGKTNTQYF.

At least ten counts were recorded for this clonotype. As DNA, the CDR3 is TGTGCCAGATCACAGGGGGCCTACGAGCAGTACTTC. Amino acid sequence: CARSQGAYEQYF. This chain links TRBV19 with TRBJ2-7; 8 bases fit TRBD1. CDR3 length equals 12 residues. CDR1 is LNHDA and CDR2 is SQIVND in the germline V gene (reference sequence). J was trimmed by 2 bases and V by 9 bases; bases with no gene match: 3.

This clonotype was counted many times. The chain couples TRBV9 to TRBJ1-1; unclear D gene. Trimming stripped 1 base from V and 0 bases from J, with 7 bases between. CDR3 length: 14 amino acids. Looked up from germline, CDR1 is SGDLS and CDR2 is YYNGEE. CDR3 loop: CASSVQTMNTEAFF. In DNA, the CDR3 is TGTGCCAGCAGCGTACAGACAATGAACACTGAAGCTTTCTTT. The full variable domain, its missing parts supplied by reference TRBV9 and TRBJ1-1, is DSGVTQTPKHLITATGQRVTLRCSPRSGDLSVYWYQQSLDQGLQFLIQYYNGEERAKGNILERFSAQQFPDLHSELNLSSLELGDSALYFCASSVQTMNTEAFFGQGTRLTVV.

This clonotype has at least ten counts. The CDR3 spells CASSVVGGGTEAFF. The CDR3 nucleotides are TGTGCCAGCAGCGTAGTTGGAGGGGGGACTGAAGCTTTCTTT. This chain links TRBV9 with TRBJ1-1, with D possibly TRBD1 on 6 matching bases. The CDR3 has 14 amino acids. Trimming removed 0 bases from V and 5 bases from J, with 11 bases in between. Germline loops: CDR1 SGDLS, CDR2 YYNGEE.

This clonotype was seen repeatedly, ten times or more. V is TRBV9 and J is TRBJ2-3; 7 bases line up with TRBD2. V gave up 3 bases and J gave up 6 bases; unmatched junction bases: 7. Germline CDR1 reads SGDLS; CDR2 reads YYNGEE. This CDR3 contains 14 residues. In nucleotides, the CDR3 is TGTGCCAGCAGCGGATCCCTACTAGCGGATACGCAGTATTTT. It codes for CASSGSLLADTQYF. Complete variable domain (other parts from reference TRBV9 and TRBJ2-3): DSGVTQTPKHLITATGQRVTLRCSPRSGDLSVYWYQQSLDQGLQFLIQYYNGEERAKGNILERFSAQQFPDLHSELNLSSLELGDSALYFCASSGSLLADTQYFGPGTRLTVL.

This clonotype was seen ten or more times. The chain combines TRBV9 with TRBJ2-2; tentative D call: TRBD2 (5 bases). Germline V gives CDR1 SGDLS, CDR2 YYNGEE. V was shortened by 4 bases and J by 7 bases, with 11 bases between the two germline ends. CDR3 length equals 13 residues. CDR3 residues: CASSLGLGGELFF. CDR3 coding DNA: TGTGCCAGCAGCTTAGGACTCGGCGGGGAGCTGTTTTTT.

This clonotype occurred many times. This chain joins TRBV9 and TRBJ1-1, with D unclear. V lost 0 bases, J lost 1 base, and 7 bases lay in between. Per germline, CDR1 SGDLS and CDR2 YYNGEE. This CDR3 comprises 14 residues. The CDR3 nucleotides are TGTGCCAGCAGCGTAGCGAACAGGAACACTGAAGCTTTCTTT. It encodes CASSVANRNTEAFF.

This clonotype has ten or more counts. The gene calls are TRBV9 and TRBJ2-2; D is uncertain. Germline lookup yields CDR1 SGDLS and CDR2 YYNGEE. V shed 0 bases and J shed 3 bases, with 15 bases lying between them. The CDR3 totals 17 residues. This CDR3 is CASSVEVFIVHTGELFF. The CDR3, as DNA: TGTGCCAGCAGCGTAGAGGTCTTCATTGTACACACCGGGGAGCTGTTTTTT.

In its sample, this clonotype was seen many times. The chain combines TRBV9 with TRBJ1-4, with TRBD1 identical over 9 bases. V was pared by 3 bases and J by 5 bases, with 5 bases of the junction left unmatched. CDR3 length equals 15 residues. CDR1 and CDR2 (germline): SGDLS, YYNGEE. The CDR3 coding sequence is TGTGCCAGCAGCGCGAGCGGGACAGGGAATGAAAAACTGTTTTTT. Translation: CASSASGTGNEKLFF.

This clonotype has ten or more counts. The rearrangement uses TRBV9 and TRBJ2-7; no firm D call. The V gene lost 0 bases and the J gene lost 1 base, with 8 bases spanning the gap. Germline CDR1 reads SGDLS; CDR2 reads YYNGEE. The length of the CDR3 is 14 residues. The CDR3 DNA follows: TGTGCCAGCAGCGTAGCTTTAACTTCCTACGAGCAGTACTTC. Encoded protein: CASSVALTSYEQYF.

This clonotype was counted at least ten times. The V gene is TRBV10-3, the J gene TRBJ1-5; 7 bases are shared with TRBD1. The J segment lost 2 bases and the V segment lost 10 bases, leaving 11 bases of the junction unmatched. Germline CDR1 reads ENHRY; CDR2 reads SYGVKD. The CDR3 is 15 amino acids. The CDR3 DNA follows: TGTGCCAGATCGTACAGGGGTAAAGGCAATCAGCCCCAGCATTTT. It encodes CARSYRGKGNQPQHF.

This clonotype was seen ten or more times. The rearrangement joins TRBV9 to TRBJ2-5, with 12 bases fitting TRBD2. The CDR3 contains 15 residues. Unmatched junction bases numbered 3, after V lost 4 bases and J lost 2 bases. The germline CDR1 and CDR2 sequences are SGDLS and YYNGEE. The CDR3 coding sequence is TGTGCCAGCAGCCCAGGACTAGCGGGGCAAGAGACCCAGTACTTC. It is translated as CASSPGLAGQETQYF.

This clonotype was counted at least ten times. V and J are TRBV9 and TRBJ1-2, with TRBD1 matching 9 bases. CDR1 and CDR2 from the germline V gene are SGDLS and YYNGEE. J was trimmed by 0 bases and V by 3 bases; bases with no gene match: 9. CDR3 length: 17 amino acids. The CDR3 nucleotides are TGTGCCAGCAGCGCCCTCGGGACAGGGCTCACTAACTATGGCTACACCTTC. Encoded protein: CASSALGTGLTNYGYTF.